This paragraph covers one T cell receptor beta chain sequence. No antigen is known for it. This sample was included in a study of Ad26.COV2.S vaccination and SARS-CoV-2 variants. Study-level information: The trial was COV1001 and the donor's arm was Ad26.COV2.S. Study results and limitations: Researchers cautioned that TCR breadth and depth analyses may have underestimated total T cell responses. Post-vaccination spike-specific CD8+ and CD4+ T cell responses reportedly had substantial breadth.

With 3 bases removed from V and 5 bases from J, the gap between germline ends came to 14 bases. The germline V gene encodes CDR1 SGHRS and CDR2 YFSETQ. CDR3 size: 14 residues. This sample's treatment: about 20 received Ad26.COV2.S at low or high dose, single or two shots; about 5 received placebo; per-sample allocation not given. Samples analyzed were those drawn on day 63 after the first vaccine or placebo injection. Libraries were prepared by immunoSEQ multiplex PCR; TCRdb keeps only in-frame clonotypes and omits some of them. In the table there are approximately 450,000 clones, around 90% of which are singletons.

The specimen comprised peripheral blood, sampled in a trial of Ad26.COV2.S vaccine versus placebo. The chain carries TRBV5-1 and TRBJ1-1, with D possibly matching TRBD1 (6 bases). This sequence was found in a person aged 18-60 years who received the Ad26.COV2.S COVID-19 vaccine or a placebo. The CDR3 sequence is CASSYKGVGTEAFF. In DNA, the CDR3 is TGCGCCAGCAGCTATAAGGGGGTTGGGACTGAAGCTTTCTTT.